This T cell receptor beta chain is from a study of T-cell reconstitution after alpha-beta-depleted transplantation in children. The TCRbeta library incorporated unique molecular identifiers. TCRdb re-called the PCR reads through MiXCR, storing one row per CDR3 protein. The table records hundreds of thousands of distinct CDR3 sequences, under 15% of them present only once. Germline CDR1 reads SQVTM; CDR2 reads ANQGSEA. The CDR3 has 12 amino acids. V was clipped by 5 bases and J by 5 bases; unmatched bases: 5. The receptor's source is a male patient younger than 18 who had a stem cell transplant for acute myeloid leukemia, so the T cells may come from the graft donor. The chain links TRBV29-1 to TRBJ2-5; 7 bases map to TRBD1. The sequencing used PBMCs, mostly from graft donor cells, collected 360 days after TCRalphabeta/CD19-depleted stem cell transplant. CDR3 sequence: CSVSRGPETQYF. CDR3 in DNA: TGCAGCGTTAGTAGGGGGCCGGAGACCCAGTACTTC.